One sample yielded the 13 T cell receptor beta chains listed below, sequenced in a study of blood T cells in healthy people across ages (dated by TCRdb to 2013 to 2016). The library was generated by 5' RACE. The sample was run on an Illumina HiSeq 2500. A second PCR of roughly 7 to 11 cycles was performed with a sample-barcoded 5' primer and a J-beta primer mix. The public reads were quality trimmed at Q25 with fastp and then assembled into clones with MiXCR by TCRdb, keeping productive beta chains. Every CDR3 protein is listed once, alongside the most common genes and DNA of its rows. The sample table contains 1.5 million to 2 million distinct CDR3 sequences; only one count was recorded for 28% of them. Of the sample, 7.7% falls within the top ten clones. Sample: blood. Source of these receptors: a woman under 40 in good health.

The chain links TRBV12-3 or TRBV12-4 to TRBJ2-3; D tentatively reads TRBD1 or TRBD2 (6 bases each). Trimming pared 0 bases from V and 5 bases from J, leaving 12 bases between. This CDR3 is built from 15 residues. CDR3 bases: TGTGCCAGCAGTTTAGCGGGGGGCCGCGTAGATACGCAGTATTTT. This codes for CASSLAGGRVDTQYF.

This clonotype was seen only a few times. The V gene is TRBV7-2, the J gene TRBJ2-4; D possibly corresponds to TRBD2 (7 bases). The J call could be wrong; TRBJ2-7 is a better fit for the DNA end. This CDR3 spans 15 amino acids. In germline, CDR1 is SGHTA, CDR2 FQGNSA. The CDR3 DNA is TGTGCCAGCAGAACGTTGGAGGGGGGGGCCTACGAGCAGTACTTC. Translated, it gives CASRTLEGGAYEQYF.

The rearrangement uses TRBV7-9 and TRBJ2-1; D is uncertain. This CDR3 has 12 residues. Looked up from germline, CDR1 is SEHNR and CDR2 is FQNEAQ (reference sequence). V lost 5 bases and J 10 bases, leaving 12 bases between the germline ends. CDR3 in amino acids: CASSPTRWEQFF. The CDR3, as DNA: TGTGCCAGCAGCCCCACCCGGTGGGAGCAGTTCTTC. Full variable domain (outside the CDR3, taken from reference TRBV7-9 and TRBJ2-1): DTGVSQNPRHKITKRGQNVTFRCDPISEHNRLYWYRQTLGQGPEFLTYFQNEAQLEKSRLLSDRFSAERPKGSFSTLEIQRTEQGDSAMYLCASSPTRWEQFFGPGTRLTVL.

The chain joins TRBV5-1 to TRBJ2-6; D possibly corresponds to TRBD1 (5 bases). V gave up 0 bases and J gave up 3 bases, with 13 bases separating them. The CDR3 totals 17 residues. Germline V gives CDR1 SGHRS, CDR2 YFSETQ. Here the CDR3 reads CASSLVQGTGGANVLTF. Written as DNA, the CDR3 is TGCGCCAGCAGCTTGGTTCAGGGCACTGGTGGGGCCAACGTCCTGACTTTC.

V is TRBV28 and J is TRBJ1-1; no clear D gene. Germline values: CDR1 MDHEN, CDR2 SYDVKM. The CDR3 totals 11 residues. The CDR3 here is CESGRDTEAFF. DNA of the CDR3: TGTGAGTCAGGAAGGGACACTGAAGCTTTCTTT.

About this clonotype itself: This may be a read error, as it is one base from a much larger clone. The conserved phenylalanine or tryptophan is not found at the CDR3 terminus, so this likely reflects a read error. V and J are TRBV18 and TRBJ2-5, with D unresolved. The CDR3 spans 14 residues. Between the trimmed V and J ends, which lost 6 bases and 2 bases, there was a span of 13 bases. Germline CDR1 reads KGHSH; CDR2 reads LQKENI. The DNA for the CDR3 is TGTGCCAGCTCCCCCGACAAGATACAAGAGACCCAGTACTGC. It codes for CASSPDKIQETQYC.

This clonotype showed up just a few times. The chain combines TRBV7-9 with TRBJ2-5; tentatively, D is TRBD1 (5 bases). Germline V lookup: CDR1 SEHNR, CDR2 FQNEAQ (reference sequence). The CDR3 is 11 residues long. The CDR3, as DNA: TGTTTGGTGGGGCCCCAAGAGACCCAGTACTTC. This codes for CLVGPQETQYF. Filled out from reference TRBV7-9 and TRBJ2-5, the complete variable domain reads DTGVSQNPRHKITKRGQNVTFRCDPISEHNRLYWYRQTLGQGPEFLTYFQNEAQLEKSRLLSDRFSAERPKGSFSTLEIQRTEQGDSAMYLCLVGPQETQYFGPGTRLLVL.

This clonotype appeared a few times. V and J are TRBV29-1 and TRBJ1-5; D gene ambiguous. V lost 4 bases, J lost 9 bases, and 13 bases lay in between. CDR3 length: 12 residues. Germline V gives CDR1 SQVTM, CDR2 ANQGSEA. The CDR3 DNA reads TGCAGCGTTGTCGTGCCCTCTCTGCCCCAGCATTTT. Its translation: CSVVVPSLPQHF.

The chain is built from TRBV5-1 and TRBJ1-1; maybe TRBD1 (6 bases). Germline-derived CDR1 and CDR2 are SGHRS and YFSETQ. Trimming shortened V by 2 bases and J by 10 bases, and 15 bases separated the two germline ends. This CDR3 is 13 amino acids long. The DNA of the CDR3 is TGCGCCAGCAGCTTAAACACCCAAGGGGGAGCTTTCTTT. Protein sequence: CASSLNTQGGAFF. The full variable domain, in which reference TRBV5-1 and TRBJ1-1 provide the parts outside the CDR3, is KAGVTQTPRYLIKTRGQQVTLSCSPISGHRSVSWYQQTPGQGLQFLFEYFSETQRNKGNFPGRFSGRQFSNSRSEMNVSTLELGDSALYLCASSLNTQGGAFFGQGTRLTVV.

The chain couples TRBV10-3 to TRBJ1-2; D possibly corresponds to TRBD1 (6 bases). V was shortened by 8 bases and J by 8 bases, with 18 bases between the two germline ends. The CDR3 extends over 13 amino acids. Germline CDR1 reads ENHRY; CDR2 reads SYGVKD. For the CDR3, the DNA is TGTGCCATCGGGGGGGCGCCCGGCTTCGGCTACACCTTC. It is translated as CAIGGAPGFGYTF.

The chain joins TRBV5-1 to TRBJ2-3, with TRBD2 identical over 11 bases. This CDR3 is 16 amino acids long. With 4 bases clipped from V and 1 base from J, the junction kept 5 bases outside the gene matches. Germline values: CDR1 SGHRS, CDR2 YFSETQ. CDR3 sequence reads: CASSAGTSGRTDTQYF. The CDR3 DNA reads TGCGCCAGCAGCGCAGGGACTAGCGGACGCACAGATACGCAGTATTTT. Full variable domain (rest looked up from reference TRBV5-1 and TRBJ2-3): KAGVTQTPRYLIKTRGQQVTLSCSPISGHRSVSWYQQTPGQGLQFLFEYFSETQRNKGNFPGRFSGRQFSNSRSEMNVSTLELGDSALYLCASSAGTSGRTDTQYFGPGTRLTVL.

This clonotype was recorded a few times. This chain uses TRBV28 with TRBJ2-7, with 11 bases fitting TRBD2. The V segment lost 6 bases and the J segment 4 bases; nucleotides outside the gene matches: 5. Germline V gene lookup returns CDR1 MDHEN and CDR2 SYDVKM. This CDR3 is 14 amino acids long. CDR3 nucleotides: TGTGCCAGCAGATCTAGCGGGGGGTTGTACGAGCAGTACTTC. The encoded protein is CASRSSGGLYEQYF.

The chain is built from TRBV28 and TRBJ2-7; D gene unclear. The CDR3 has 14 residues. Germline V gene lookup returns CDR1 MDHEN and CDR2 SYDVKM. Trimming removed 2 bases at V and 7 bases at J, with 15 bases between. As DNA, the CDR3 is TGTGCCAGCAGTTTAATAGGGCTAAAGAGGGAGCAGTACTTC. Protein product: CASSLIGLKREQYF. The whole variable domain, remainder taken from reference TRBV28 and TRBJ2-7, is DVKVTQSSRYLVKRTGEKVFLECVQDMDHENMFWYRQDPGLGLRLIYFSYDVKMKEKGDIPEGYSVSREKKERFSLILESASTNQTSMYLCASSLIGLKREQYFGPGTRLTVT.